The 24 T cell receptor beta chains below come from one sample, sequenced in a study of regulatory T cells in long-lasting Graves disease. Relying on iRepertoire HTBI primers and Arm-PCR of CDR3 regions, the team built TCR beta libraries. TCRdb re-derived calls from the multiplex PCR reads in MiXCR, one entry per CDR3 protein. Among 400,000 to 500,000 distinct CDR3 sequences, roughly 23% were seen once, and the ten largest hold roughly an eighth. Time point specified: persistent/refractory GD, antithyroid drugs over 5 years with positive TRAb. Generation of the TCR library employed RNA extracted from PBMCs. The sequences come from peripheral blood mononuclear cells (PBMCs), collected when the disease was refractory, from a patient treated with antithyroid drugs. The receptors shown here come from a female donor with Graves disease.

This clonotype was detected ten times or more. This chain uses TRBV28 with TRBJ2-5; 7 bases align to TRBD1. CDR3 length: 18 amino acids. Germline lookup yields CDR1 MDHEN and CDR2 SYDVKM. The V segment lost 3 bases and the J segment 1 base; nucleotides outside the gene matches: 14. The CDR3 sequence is CASSLGTEGLASQETQYF. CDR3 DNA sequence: TGTGCCAGCAGTTTGGGGACAGAGGGTTTGGCGAGCCAAGAGACCCAGTACTTC.

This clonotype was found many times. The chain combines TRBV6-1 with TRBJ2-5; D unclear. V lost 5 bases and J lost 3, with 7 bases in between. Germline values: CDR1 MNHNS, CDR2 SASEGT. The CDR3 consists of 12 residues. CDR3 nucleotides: TGTGCCAGCAGTCCAGTGGAAGAGACCCAGTACTTC. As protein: CASSPVEETQYF.

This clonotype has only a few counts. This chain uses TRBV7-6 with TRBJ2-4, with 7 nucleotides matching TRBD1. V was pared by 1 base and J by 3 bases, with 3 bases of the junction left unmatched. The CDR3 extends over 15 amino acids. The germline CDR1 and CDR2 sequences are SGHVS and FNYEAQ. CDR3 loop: CASSLGPGGKNIQYF. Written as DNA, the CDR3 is TGTGCCAGCAGCTTAGGGCCAGGGGGCAAAAACATTCAGTACTTC.

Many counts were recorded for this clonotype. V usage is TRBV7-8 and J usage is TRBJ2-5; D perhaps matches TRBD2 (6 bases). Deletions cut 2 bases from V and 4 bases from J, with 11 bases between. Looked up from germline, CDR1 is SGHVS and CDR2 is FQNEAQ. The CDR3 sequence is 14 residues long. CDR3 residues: CASSLTGEAETQYF. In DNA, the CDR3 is TGTGCCAGCAGCTTAACGGGAGAAGCAGAGACCCAGTACTTC. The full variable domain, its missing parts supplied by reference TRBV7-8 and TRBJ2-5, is GAGVSQSPRYKVAKRGQDVALRCDPISGHVSLFWYQQALGQGPEFLTYFQNEAQLDKSGLPSDRFFAERPEGSVSTLKIQRTQQEDSAVYLCASSLTGEAETQYFGPGTRLLVL.

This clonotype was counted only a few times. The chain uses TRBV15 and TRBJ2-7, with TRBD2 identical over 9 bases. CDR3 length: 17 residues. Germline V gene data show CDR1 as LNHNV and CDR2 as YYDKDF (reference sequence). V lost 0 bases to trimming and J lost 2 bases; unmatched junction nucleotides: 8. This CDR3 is CATSRDPSGNQPYEQYF. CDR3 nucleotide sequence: TGTGCCACCAGCAGAGATCCTAGCGGGAATCAACCCTACGAGCAGTACTTC.

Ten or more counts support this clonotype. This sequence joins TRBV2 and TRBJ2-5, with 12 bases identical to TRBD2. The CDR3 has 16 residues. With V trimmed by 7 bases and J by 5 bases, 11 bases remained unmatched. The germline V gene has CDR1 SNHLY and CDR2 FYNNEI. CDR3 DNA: TGTGCCAGCACGTGGACTAGCGGGAAGGTGGCGGAGACCCAGTACTTC. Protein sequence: CASTWTSGKVAETQYF.

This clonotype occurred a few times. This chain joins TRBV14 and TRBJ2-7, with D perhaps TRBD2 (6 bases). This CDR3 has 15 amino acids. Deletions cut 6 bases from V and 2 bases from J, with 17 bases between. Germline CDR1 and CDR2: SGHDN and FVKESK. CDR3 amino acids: CASSPPGLYPYEQYF. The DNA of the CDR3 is TGTGCCAGCAGTCCTCCGGGACTTTACCCCTACGAGCAGTACTTC.

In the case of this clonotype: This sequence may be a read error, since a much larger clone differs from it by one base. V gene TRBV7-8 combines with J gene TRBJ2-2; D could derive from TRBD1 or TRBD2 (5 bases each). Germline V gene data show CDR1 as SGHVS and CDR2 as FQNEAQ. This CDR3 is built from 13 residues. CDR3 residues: CASSLEGFGEPFF. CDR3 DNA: TGTGCCAGCAGCTTAGAGGGGTTCGGGGAGCCGTTTTTT.

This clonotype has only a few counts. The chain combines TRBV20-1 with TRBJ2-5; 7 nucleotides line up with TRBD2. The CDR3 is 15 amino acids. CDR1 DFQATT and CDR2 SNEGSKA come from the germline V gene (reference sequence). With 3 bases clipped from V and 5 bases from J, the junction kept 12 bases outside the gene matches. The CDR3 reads CSARDLTSSMETQYF. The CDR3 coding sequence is TGCAGTGCTAGGGACCTGACTAGCAGTATGGAGACCCAGTACTTC.

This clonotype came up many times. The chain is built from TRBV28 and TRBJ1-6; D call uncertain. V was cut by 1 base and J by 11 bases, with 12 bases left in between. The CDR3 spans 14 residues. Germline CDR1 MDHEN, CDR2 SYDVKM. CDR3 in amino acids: CASSLSTSKAPLHF. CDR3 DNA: TGTGCCAGCAGTTTATCGACCTCGAAGGCACCCCTCCACTTT.

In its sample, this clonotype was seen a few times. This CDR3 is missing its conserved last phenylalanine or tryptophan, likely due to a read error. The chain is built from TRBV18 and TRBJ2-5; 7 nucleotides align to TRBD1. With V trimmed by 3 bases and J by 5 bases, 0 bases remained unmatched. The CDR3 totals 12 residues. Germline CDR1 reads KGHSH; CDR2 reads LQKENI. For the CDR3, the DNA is TGTGCCAGCTCACCGGACAGGGAGACCCAGTACCTC. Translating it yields CASSPDRETQYL.

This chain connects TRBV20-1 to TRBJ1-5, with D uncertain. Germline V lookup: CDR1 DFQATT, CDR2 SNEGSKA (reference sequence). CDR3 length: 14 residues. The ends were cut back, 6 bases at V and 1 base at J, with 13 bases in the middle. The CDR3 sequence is CSAVDRGSNQPQHF. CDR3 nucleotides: TGCAGTGCCGTGGACCGGGGAAGCAATCAGCCCCAGCATTTT.

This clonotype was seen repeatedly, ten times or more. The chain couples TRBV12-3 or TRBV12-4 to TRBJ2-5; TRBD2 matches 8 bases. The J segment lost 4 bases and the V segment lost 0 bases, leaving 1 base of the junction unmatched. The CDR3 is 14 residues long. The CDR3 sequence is CASSLAGRVETQYF. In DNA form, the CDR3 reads TGTGCCAGCAGTTTAGCCGGGAGGGTAGAGACCCAGTACTTC.

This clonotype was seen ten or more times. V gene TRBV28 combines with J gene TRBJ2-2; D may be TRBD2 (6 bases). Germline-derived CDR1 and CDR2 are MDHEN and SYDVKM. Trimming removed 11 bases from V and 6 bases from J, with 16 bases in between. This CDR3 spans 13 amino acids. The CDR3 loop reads CAVVRAGSGELFF. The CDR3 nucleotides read TGTGCCGTAGTTAGAGCGGGTTCCGGGGAGCTGTTTTTT.

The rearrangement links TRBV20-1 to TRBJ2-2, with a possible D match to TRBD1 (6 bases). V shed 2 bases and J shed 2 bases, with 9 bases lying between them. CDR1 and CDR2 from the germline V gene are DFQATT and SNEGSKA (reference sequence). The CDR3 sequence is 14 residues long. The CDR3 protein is CSARTGTNTGELFF. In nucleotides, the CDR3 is TGCAGTGCTAGAACAGGGACCAACACCGGGGAGCTGTTTTTT.

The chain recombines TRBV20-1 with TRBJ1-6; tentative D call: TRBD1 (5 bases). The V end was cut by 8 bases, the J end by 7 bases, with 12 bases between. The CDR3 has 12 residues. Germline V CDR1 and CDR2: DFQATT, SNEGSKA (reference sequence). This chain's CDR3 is CSPGRGNSPLHF. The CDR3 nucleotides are TGCAGTCCCGGGAGGGGCAATTCACCCCTCCACTTT.

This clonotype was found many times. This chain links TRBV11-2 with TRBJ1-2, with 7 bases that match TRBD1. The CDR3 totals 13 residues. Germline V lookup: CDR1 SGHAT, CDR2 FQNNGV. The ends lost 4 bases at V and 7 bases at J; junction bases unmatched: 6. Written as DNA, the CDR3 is TGTGCCAGCAGCTCTACAGGGGCGGGTGGCTACACCTTC. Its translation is CASSSTGAGGYTF.

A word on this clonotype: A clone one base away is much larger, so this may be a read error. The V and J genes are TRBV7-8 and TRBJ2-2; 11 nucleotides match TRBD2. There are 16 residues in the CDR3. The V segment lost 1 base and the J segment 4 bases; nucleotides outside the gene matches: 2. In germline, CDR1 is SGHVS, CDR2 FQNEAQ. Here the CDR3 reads CASSLVLAGVTGELFF. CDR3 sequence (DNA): TGTGCCAGCAGCTTAGTACTAGCGGGAGTCACCGGGGAGCTGTTTTTT.

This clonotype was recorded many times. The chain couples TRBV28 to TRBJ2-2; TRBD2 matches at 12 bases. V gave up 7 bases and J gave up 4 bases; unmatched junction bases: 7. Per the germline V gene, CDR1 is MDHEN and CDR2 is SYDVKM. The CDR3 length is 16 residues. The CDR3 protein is CASNRLAGETTGELFF. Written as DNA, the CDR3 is TGTGCCAGCAACAGACTAGCGGGAGAGACCACCGGGGAGCTGTTTTTT.

CDR3 nucleotide sequence: TGCGCCGCGGGACAGGGGCGCCTCCGCCTCGAGCAGTACTTC. Protein sequence: CAAGQGRLRLEQYF. This chain joins TRBV10-1 and TRBJ2-7, with TRBD1 matching over 10 bases. The CDR3 contains 14 residues. Trimming removed 11 bases from V and 6 bases from J; junction bases left unmatched: 13. CDR1 WNHNN and CDR2 SYGVQD come from the germline V gene (reference sequence).

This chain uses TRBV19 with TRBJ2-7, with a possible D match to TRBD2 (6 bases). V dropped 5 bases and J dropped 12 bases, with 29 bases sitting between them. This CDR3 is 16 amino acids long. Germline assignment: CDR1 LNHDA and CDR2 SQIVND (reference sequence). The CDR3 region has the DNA TGTGCCAGTAGTCCATCTGCGGGACGGATCCCCGTTTTTGGGTACTTC. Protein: CASSPSAGRIPVFGYF.

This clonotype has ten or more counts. The CDR3 loop is CASSFAGGWQPQHF. DNA of the CDR3: TGTGCCAGCAGTTTCGCCGGGGGCTGGCAGCCCCAGCATTTT. J is TRBJ1-5 and V is TRBV28; perhaps TRBD1 as D (6 bases). The V end lost 3 bases, the J end lost 7 bases, and 13 bases lay between the germline ends. Per the germline V gene, CDR1 is MDHEN and CDR2 is SYDVKM. The CDR3 runs to 14 residues.

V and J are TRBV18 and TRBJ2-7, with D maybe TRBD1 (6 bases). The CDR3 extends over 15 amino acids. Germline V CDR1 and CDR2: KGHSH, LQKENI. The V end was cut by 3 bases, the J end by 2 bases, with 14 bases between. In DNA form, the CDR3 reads TGTGCCAGCTCACCCCAGGGGCAGACCACCTACGAGCAGTACTTC. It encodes CASSPQGQTTYEQYF.

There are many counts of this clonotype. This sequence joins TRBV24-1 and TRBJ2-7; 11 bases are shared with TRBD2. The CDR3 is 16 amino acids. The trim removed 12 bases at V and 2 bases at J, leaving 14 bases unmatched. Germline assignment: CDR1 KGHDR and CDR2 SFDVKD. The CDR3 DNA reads TGTGCCCCCCTCCTGTGGGGGACTAGCGGAACCTACGAGCAGTACTTC. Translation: CAPLLWGTSGTYEQYF.